The 17 T cell receptor beta chains listed next were all sequenced from one sample in a study of T cell responses to AZD1222 COVID-19 vaccine. Using immunoSEQ multiplex PCR, the repertoire was profiled, and TCRdb retains in-frame clones only, with some absent. The table shows tens of thousands of clones, with 92% occurring only once. The starting material was peripheral blood, obtained 28 days after the second AZD1222 dose. The receptors originated from an adult who received the AZD1222 COVID-19 vaccine.

This chain links TRBV7-2 with TRBJ2-5, with D possibly being TRBD1 (5 bases). The CDR3 has 15 amino acids. Deletions cut 5 bases from V and 5 bases from J, with 18 bases between. The germline V gene has CDR1 SGHTA and CDR2 FQGNSA. CDR3 in amino acids: CASSPRLRARETQYF. The CDR3 DNA follows: TGTGCCAGCAGCCCCCGGCTCAGGGCGCGGGAGACCCAGTACTTC.

V usage is TRBV12-3 or TRBV12-4 and J usage is TRBJ1-1; the D is unclear. V lost 5 bases, J lost 1 base, and 5 bases lay in between. The CDR3 loop spans 12 amino acids. As DNA, the CDR3 is TGTGCCAGCAGTCACACGAACACTGAAGCTTTCTTT. Its protein product is CASSHTNTEAFF.

The V gene is TRBV7-8, the J gene TRBJ2-3; tentative D call: TRBD2 (5 bases). Between the trimmed V and J ends, which lost 5 bases and 0 bases, there was a span of 12 bases. The CDR3 has 15 residues. Looked up from germline, CDR1 is SGHVS and CDR2 is FQNEAQ. The DNA of the CDR3 is TGTGCCAGCAGCCCCCGGACTCGCAGCACAGATACGCAGTATTTT. Translation: CASSPRTRSTDTQYF. Using reference TRBV7-8 and TRBJ2-3 for the parts outside the CDR3, the full variable domain is GAGVSQSPRYKVAKRGQDVALRCDPISGHVSLFWYQQALGQGPEFLTYFQNEAQLDKSGLPSDRFFAERPEGSVSTLKIQRTQQEDSAVYLCASSPRTRSTDTQYFGPGTRLTVL.

The chain recombines TRBV28 with TRBJ1-1; a weak D match, TRBD1 (6 bases). The CDR3 is made up of 17 amino acids. CDR1 and CDR2 (germline): MDHEN, SYDVKM. V dropped 1 base and J dropped 0 bases, with 15 bases sitting between them. The CDR3 DNA reads TGTGCCAGCAGTTTATATGGGACAATAAACATGAACACTGAAGCTTTCTTT. Protein product: CASSLYGTINMNTEAFF.

The chain has TRBV4-1 and TRBJ2-7; 8 nucleotides match TRBD1. The CDR3 extends over 14 amino acids. Per the germline V gene, CDR1 is MGHRA and CDR2 is YSYEKL. J lost 9 bases, V lost 1 base, and 8 bases had no gene match. The DNA for the CDR3 is TGCGCCAGCAGCCAAGGGGACAGGTCTACCGGGCAGTACTTC. Encoded protein: CASSQGDRSTGQYF.

This chain connects TRBV6-6 to TRBJ1-1; TRBD1 might be the D (5 bases). V was clipped by 5 bases and J by 5 bases, with 18 bases between them. In germline, CDR1 is MNHNY, CDR2 SVGAGI (reference sequence). This CDR3 region has 15 residues. CDR3 in amino acids: CASSNRDSMLTEAFF. The CDR3 DNA reads as TGTGCCAGCAGTAACCGGGACTCAATGCTAACTGAAGCTTTCTTT.

CDR3 in amino acids: CAWRQGDFRGRTEAFF. The CDR3 DNA reads as TGTGCCTGGAGACAGGGAGATTTCCGAGGGCGCACTGAAGCTTTCTTT. This chain links TRBV30 with TRBJ1-1; TRBD1 might be the D (6 bases). The V and J ends lost 3 bases and 4 bases respectively, with 21 bases between them. The germline CDR1 and CDR2 sequences are GTSNPN and SVGIG (reference sequence). This CDR3 has 16 amino acids.

V is TRBV7-9 and J is TRBJ2-1; 7 nucleotides line up with TRBD1. V was clipped by 5 bases and J by 5 bases; unmatched bases: 9. CDR3 size: 15 residues. The V gene's germline CDR1 is SEHNR and CDR2 FQNEAQ (reference sequence). CDR3 in DNA: TGTGCCAGCAGCCCAACGGGACAGCCGAACAATGAGCAGTTCTTC. The encoded protein is CASSPTGQPNNEQFF. Full variable domain (remainder filled in from reference TRBV7-9 and TRBJ2-1): DTGVSQNPRHKITKRGQNVTFRCDPISEHNRLYWYRQTLGQGPEFLTYFQNEAQLEKSRLLSDRFSAERPKGSFSTLEIQRTEQGDSAMYLCASSPTGQPNNEQFFGPGTRLTVL.

The V gene is TRBV10-1, the J gene TRBJ1-5, with 9 nucleotides matching TRBD1. The J segment lost 0 bases and the V segment lost 6 bases, leaving 15 bases of the junction unmatched. This CDR3 comprises 19 residues. The germline V gene has CDR1 WNHNN and CDR2 SYGVQD (reference sequence). CDR3 in DNA: TGCGCCAGCAGCCGATCCCGGACTCTGGACAGGGGTAGCAATCAGCCCCAGCATTTT. Residues: CASSRSRTLDRGSNQPQHF.

The chain couples TRBV6-1 to TRBJ1-5; D remains unclear. CDR1 and CDR2 (germline): MNHNS, SASEGT. V was clipped by 2 bases and J by 4 bases, with 12 bases between them. The CDR3 covers 15 residues. In DNA form, the CDR3 reads TGTGCCAGCAGTGAAATTGGATCGACGAATCAGCCCCAGCATTTT. It encodes CASSEIGSTNQPQHF.

The genes are TRBV28 and TRBJ2-7; 7 nucleotides match TRBD2. CDR1 and CDR2 from the germline V gene are MDHEN and SYDVKM. This CDR3 spans 14 amino acids. V lost 2 bases and J lost 3; bases outside the gene matches: 4. The CDR3 sequence is CASSLAGGSYEQYF. DNA for the CDR3: TGTGCCAGCAGTTTAGCCGGGGGGAGCTACGAGCAGTACTTC. The full variable domain, with the rest looked up from reference TRBV28 and TRBJ2-7, is DVKVTQSSRYLVKRTGEKVFLECVQDMDHENMFWYRQDPGLGLRLIYFSYDVKMKEKGDIPEGYSVSREKKERFSLILESASTNQTSMYLCASSLAGGSYEQYFGPGTRLTVT.

The rearrangement uses TRBV4-2 and TRBJ1-4, with 8 positions matching TRBD1. J was trimmed by 7 bases and V by 4 bases; bases with no gene match: 5. CDR3 length equals 14 residues. CDR1 and CDR2 (germline): LGHNA, YNFKEQ. The chain's CDR3 is CASSPDREAEKLFF. CDR3 bases: TGTGCCAGCAGCCCGGACAGGGAAGCTGAAAAACTGTTTTTT.

The rearrangement joins TRBV10-1 to TRBJ1-1, with D uncertain. Trimming removed 4 bases from V and 1 base from J, with 4 bases in between. Germline lookup yields CDR1 WNHNN and CDR2 SYGVQD (reference sequence). CDR3 size: 12 residues. As DNA, the CDR3 is TGCGCCAGCAGTGCGGGGAACACTGAAGCTTTCTTT. Amino acid sequence: CASSAGNTEAFF.

This clone was seen once. The rearrangement links TRBV5-1 to TRBJ2-3; D ambiguous. V was pared by 3 bases and J by 2 bases, with 7 bases between. The CDR3 extends over 13 amino acids. CDR1 SGHRS and CDR2 YFSETQ come from the germline V gene. The CDR3 DNA sequence: TGCGCCAGCAGCTCCGTCACCACAGATACGCAGTATTTT. Protein product: CASSSVTTDTQYF. The full variable domain, rest sourced from reference TRBV5-1 and TRBJ2-3, is KAGVTQTPRYLIKTRGQQVTLSCSPISGHRSVSWYQQTPGQGLQFLFEYFSETQRNKGNFPGRFSGRQFSNSRSEMNVSTLELGDSALYLCASSSVTTDTQYFGPGTRLTVL.

The CDR3 DNA reads TGTGCCAGCAGATCTCCGTCGTCGGGGGTCCATGGCTACACCTTC. This encodes CASRSPSSGVHGYTF. The V gene is TRBV6-5, the J gene TRBJ1-2, with TRBD1 as a possible D gene (5 bases). V was shortened by 6 bases and J by 6 bases, with 20 bases between the two germline ends. Germline V gene lookup returns CDR1 MNHEY and CDR2 SVGAGI. CDR3 length equals 15 residues.

The chain combines TRBV24-1 with TRBJ1-5; D remains unclear. Germline assignment: CDR1 KGHDR and CDR2 SFDVKD. V lost 5 bases and J lost 4, with 5 bases in between. CDR3 length: 12 residues. CDR3 sequence reads: CATSAPNQPQHF. In DNA form, the CDR3 reads TGTGCCACCAGTGCCCCGAATCAGCCCCAGCATTTT.

The rearrangement links TRBV9 to TRBJ2-3; a possible D gene is TRBD2 (6 bases). From germline, CDR1 is SGDLS and CDR2 YYNGEE. With 4 bases removed from V and 4 bases from J, the gap between germline ends came to 10 bases. This CDR3 spans 13 amino acids. The CDR3 region is CASSPDYSDTQYF. The DNA for the CDR3 is TGTGCCAGCAGCCCGGACTATTCAGATACGCAGTATTTT.